This TCR beta chain was sequenced during a study of blood T cell repertoires in COVID-19. Study background: Samples representing acute and convalescent COVID-19 were sourced from the United States, Italy and Spain. From T cells, B-cell-depleted T cells, or PBMCs came the material, which was cDNA or gDNA.

This clone was observed once. As originally analysed: Reference gene primers were amplified, and this amplification served to estimate nucleated cell counts. The data were produced by immunoSEQ multiplex PCR, yet TCRdb's version contains in-frame clones alone and is incomplete. V, J and clone size were drawn from that table, and D and trimming were deduced from the DNA. The table shows about 170,000 clones, with around 85% occurring only once. V shed 9 bases and J shed 6 bases, with 15 bases lying between them. The CDR3 covers 13 residues. Per the germline V gene, CDR1 is LNHDA and CDR2 is SQIVND (reference sequence).

The rearrangement links TRBV19 to TRBJ1-5; no definite D call. This receptor was identified in a woman of 80 years or more with COVID-19, enrolled during active disease. Input material: peripheral blood. The CDR3 coding sequence is TGTGCCAGCCACCACCAGCCGGGTCAGCCCCAGCATTTT. Its translation is CASHHQPGQPQHF. Combining the CDR3 with reference TRBV19 and TRBJ1-5 gives the whole variable domain DGGITQSPKYLFRKEGQNVTLSCEQNLNHDAMYWYRQDPGQGLRLIYYSQIVNDFQKGDIAEGYSVSREKKESFPLTVTSAQKNPTAFYLCASHHQPGQPQHFGDGTRLSIL.